Shown below are 4 T cell receptor beta chains from a single sample sequenced in a study of blood T cell repertoires in COVID-19. Clones were read by immunoSEQ multiplex PCR, and TCRdb kept only the in-frame ones, dropping some. Counted here are 300,000 to 400,000 clones, 87% occurring once; the ten biggest clones make up around 6%. The sample taken for sequencing was peripheral blood. The receptor source for this set is a woman in her forties or fifties with COVID-19, enrolled during active disease.

The chain uses TRBV7-8 and TRBJ2-7, with 9 bases aligning to TRBD1. Germline CDR1 and CDR2: SGHVS and FQNEAQ. Unmatched junction bases numbered 9, after V lost 4 bases and J lost 2 bases. The CDR3 spans 16 residues. CDR3 sequence (DNA): TGTGCCAGCAGCTCCCGGGACAGGGTTACCCCCTACGAGCAGTACTTC. It codes for CASSSRDRVTPYEQYF.

V and J are TRBV24-1 and TRBJ2-3, with TRBD1 as a possible D gene (6 bases). CDR3 length: 16 amino acids. V was shortened by 7 bases and J by 0 bases, with 16 bases between the two germline ends. CDR1 and CDR2 from the germline V gene are KGHDR and SFDVKD. Here the CDR3 DNA reads TGTGCCACCAGCTCCACAGGGACCTCTAGCACAGATACGCAGTATTTT. This sequence encodes CATSSTGTSSTDTQYF.

With regard to this clone: Germline is not matched at one junction end, which may reflect a read error. The V gene is TRBV24-1, the J gene TRBJ1-2, with a possible D match to TRBD1 (6 bases). CDR1 KGHDR and CDR2 SFDVKD come from the germline V gene. The CDR3 consists of 14 residues. CDR3 sequence: CATSHLTGIGGYTF. The CDR3 DNA follows: TGTGCCACCAGTCATTTAACAGGGATCGGTGGCTACACCTTC.

The rearrangement joins TRBV19 to TRBJ2-3; D gene uncertain. CDR3 length equals 18 residues. Deletions cut 2 bases from V and 2 bases from J, with 20 bases between. Germline CDR1 is LNHDA and CDR2 is SQIVND (reference sequence). CDR3 amino acids: CASSINPLGRLNTDTQYF. The CDR3 DNA sequence: TGTGCCAGTAGTATAAACCCCCTGGGCCGCCTCAACACAGATACGCAGTATTTT.